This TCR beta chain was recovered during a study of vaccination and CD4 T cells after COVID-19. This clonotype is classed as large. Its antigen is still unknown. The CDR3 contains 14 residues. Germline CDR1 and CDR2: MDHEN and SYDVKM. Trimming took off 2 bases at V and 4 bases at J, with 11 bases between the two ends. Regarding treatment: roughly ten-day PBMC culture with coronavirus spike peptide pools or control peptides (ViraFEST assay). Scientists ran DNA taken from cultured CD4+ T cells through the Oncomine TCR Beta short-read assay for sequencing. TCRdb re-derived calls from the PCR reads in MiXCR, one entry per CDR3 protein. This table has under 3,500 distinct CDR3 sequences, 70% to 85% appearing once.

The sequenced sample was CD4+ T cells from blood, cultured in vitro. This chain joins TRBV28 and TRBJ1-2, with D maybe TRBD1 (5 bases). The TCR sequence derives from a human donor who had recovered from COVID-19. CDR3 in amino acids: CASSLVGRGYGYTF. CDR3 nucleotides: TGTGCCAGCAGTTTAGTGGGTAGGGGCTATGGCTACACCTTC.